One sample yielded the 24 T cell receptor beta chains listed below, sequenced in a study of blood T cells in healthy people across ages. With a J-beta primer mix and a sample-barcoded 5' primer, a second PCR ran about 7 to 12 cycles. In TCRdb, the 5' RACE reads were re-called with MiXCR into one record per CDR3 protein. Of around 780,000 distinct CDR3 sequences in the sample, more than 55% were seen once. The sequencing input was blood. Receptors originate from a man in his forties or fifties in good health.

The chain carries TRBV7-2 and TRBJ2-3; TRBD2 aligns across 8 bases. The CDR3 has 16 amino acids. CDR1 is SGHTA, CDR2 FQGNSA, per germline. The V segment lost 5 bases and the J segment 4 bases; nucleotides outside the gene matches: 11. CDR3 coding DNA: TGTGCCAGCAGCACCCAGAGCGGGAGAGGAGCAGATACGCAGTATTTT. This encodes CASSTQSGRGADTQYF.

The J gene is TRBJ2-1, the V gene TRBV5-1; tentative D call: TRBD2 (6 bases). The CDR3 has 17 residues. Looked up from germline, CDR1 is SGHRS and CDR2 is YFSETQ. V dropped 4 bases and J dropped 2 bases, with 19 bases sitting between them. The CDR3 sequence is CASSPGVGRTTYNEQFF. The CDR3 DNA follows: TGCGCCAGCAGCCCGGGGGTGGGGAGAACCACCTACAATGAGCAGTTCTTC. The whole variable domain, filled in from reference TRBV5-1 and TRBJ2-1, reads KAGVTQTPRYLIKTRGQQVTLSCSPISGHRSVSWYQQTPGQGLQFLFEYFSETQRNKGNFPGRFSGRQFSNSRSEMNVSTLELGDSALYLCASSPGVGRTTYNEQFFGPGTRLTVL.

The gene calls are TRBV29-1 and TRBJ2-1; D possibly matches TRBD1 or TRBD2 (5 bases each). The CDR3 extends over 12 amino acids. Germline CDR1 reads SQVTM; CDR2 reads ANQGSEA. The germline V and J ends were trimmed by 3 bases and 7 bases, with 10 bases remaining between them. The CDR3 sequence is CSVEFGANEQFF. The CDR3 nucleotides are TGCAGCGTTGAGTTCGGGGCAAATGAGCAGTTCTTC.

A single count supports this clonotype. This CDR3 reads CASSTRLAGLYEQYF. CDR3 nucleotides: TGTGCCAGCAGCACCCGACTAGCGGGACTGTACGAGCAGTACTTC. The chain has TRBV28 and TRBJ2-7, with 11 bases that match TRBD2. Germline trimming cut 6 bases from V and 4 bases from J; bases unmatched to any gene: 8. The CDR3 has 15 residues. Per germline, CDR1 MDHEN and CDR2 SYDVKM.

The genes are TRBV5-1 and TRBJ2-5; D gene ambiguous. The J call may be mistaken, given a closer DNA end match to TRBJ2-7. Per the germline V gene, CDR1 is SGHRS and CDR2 is YFSETQ. The CDR3 consists of 16 residues. CDR3 nucleotide sequence: TGCGCCAGCAGAACCGCCCCAACAACCTGGGCCTACGAGCAGTACTTC. Translation: CASRTAPTTWAYEQYF.

The table lists this clonotype with a count of one. The CDR3 region is CASIGLWNQPQHF. The CDR3 coding sequence is TGTGCCAGCATTGGGTTGTGGAATCAGCCCCAGCATTTT. V and J are TRBV6-2 or TRBV6-3 and TRBJ1-5; D is unclear. V dropped 7 bases and J dropped 4 bases, with 11 bases sitting between them. The CDR3 has 13 amino acids. Germline CDR1 and CDR2: MNHEY and SVGEGT.

The chain uses TRBV29-1 and TRBJ2-7; D not resolved. This CDR3 contains 12 residues. Germline assignment: CDR1 SQVTM and CDR2 ANQGSEA. Trimming took 6 bases from V and 2 from J, leaving 11 bases between them. CDR3 coding DNA: TGCAGCGTCGCGGCCACGGCCTACGAGCAGTACTTC. This encodes CSVAATAYEQYF.

The chain employs TRBV12-3 or TRBV12-4 and TRBJ1-4; no clear D gene. The CDR3 extends over 14 amino acids. V lost 6 bases, J lost 0 bases, and 8 bases lay in between. The CDR3 region has the DNA TGTGCCAGCAGGCGTGAAGCAACTAATGAAAAACTGTTTTTT. Amino acids: CASRREATNEKLFF.

The J gene is TRBJ1-2, the V gene TRBV20-1, with D possibly TRBD1 on 5 matching bases. Trimming stripped 5 bases from V and 3 bases from J, with 19 bases between. The CDR3 contains 15 residues. CDR1 is DFQATT and CDR2 is SNEGSKA in the germline V gene (reference sequence). The CDR3 here is CSAPRHAGGDYGYTF. As DNA, the CDR3 is TGCAGTGCTCCCCGACACGCGGGGGGTGACTATGGCTACACCTTC.

CDR3 residues: CASFRGGPVEQYF. The CDR3, as DNA: TGTGCCTCTTTTCGAGGGGGGCCAGTCGAGCAGTACTTC. This chain connects TRBV3-1 to TRBJ2-4, with D possibly being TRBD1 or TRBD2 (6 bases each). The DNA end favors TRBJ2-7, so the J call may be wrong. This CDR3 comprises 13 residues. Germline V gene data show CDR1 as LGHDT and CDR2 as YNNKEL (reference sequence).

The sample holds a few counts of this clonotype. The CDR3 bases are TGTGCCAGCAGCAAGGGACAACTAGCGGAGACAGTTCAAGAGACCCAGTACTTC. This translates into CASSKGQLAETVQETQYF. The V and J genes are TRBV7-2 and TRBJ2-5, with 8 bases aligning to TRBD2. The trim removed 5 bases at V and 2 bases at J, leaving 16 bases unmatched. Germline CDR1 and CDR2: SGHTA and FQGNSA. CDR3 size: 18 residues.

The chain carries TRBV2 and TRBJ1-2, with D tentatively TRBD1 (5 bases). Germline values: CDR1 SNHLY, CDR2 FYNNEI. This CDR3 has 13 amino acids. V gave up 1 base and J gave up 5 bases, with 8 bases separating them. The CDR3 DNA is TGTGCCAGCAGTGAAGACAGGATGTATGGCTACACCTTC. Translation gives CASSEDRMYGYTF. Variable domain in full (rest from reference TRBV2 and TRBJ1-2): EPEVTQTPSHQVTQMGQEVILRCVPISNHLYFYWYRQILGQKVEFLVSFYNNEISEKSEIFDDQFSVERPDGSNFTLKIRSTKLEDSAMYFCASSEDRMYGYTFGSGTRLTVV.

V usage is TRBV7-3 and J usage is TRBJ1-4, with D maybe TRBD1 (5 bases). The V end was cut by 6 bases, the J end by 6 bases, with 17 bases between. Germline values: CDR1 SGHTA, CDR2 FQGTGA. The CDR3 is 15 amino acids. The DNA for the CDR3 is TGTGCCAGCAGGGAAACTTGGGACGGTCATGAAAAACTGTTTTTT. Translating it yields CASRETWDGHEKLFF.

This clonotype was seen a handful of times. This sequence joins TRBV13 and TRBJ1-3; a weak D match, TRBD1 (5 bases). Deletions cut 4 bases from V and 4 bases from J, with 11 bases between. The CDR3 covers 14 residues. CDR1 and CDR2 (germline): PRHDT, FYEKMQ (reference sequence). The CDR3 bases are TGTGCCAGCAGCTCGGACAAGGAAGGAAACACCATATATTTT. As protein: CASSSDKEGNTIYF. Full variable domain (remainder filled in from reference TRBV13 and TRBJ1-3): AAGVIQSPRHLIKEKRETATLKCYPIPRHDTVYWYQQGPGQDPQFLISFYEKMQSDKGSIPDRFSAQQFSDYHSELNMSSLELGDSALYFCASSSDKEGNTIYFGEGSWLTVV.

V is TRBV7-2 and J is TRBJ2-7; 7 bases are a match to TRBD1. With V trimmed by 3 bases and J by 2 bases, 4 bases remained unmatched. The CDR3 sequence is 14 residues long. Germline CDR1 SGHTA, CDR2 FQGNSA. The CDR3 DNA reads TGTGCCAGCAGCTTTTCGGGACAGACCTACGAGCAGTACTTC. Translation gives CASSFSGQTYEQYF.

This clonotype was counted a few times. This CDR3 is CASSQHLDTQYF. The DNA of the CDR3 is TGCGCCAGCAGCCAACACCTAGATACGCAGTATTTT. The chain employs TRBV4-1 and TRBJ2-3, with D uncertain. V was pared by 2 bases and J by 5 bases, with 5 bases between. This CDR3 spans 12 amino acids. Germline assignment: CDR1 MGHRA and CDR2 YSYEKL.

The chain joins TRBV6-2 or TRBV6-3 to TRBJ2-1; TRBD1 aligns across 11 bases. J gave up 6 bases and V 8 bases, and 12 bases lay outside the gene matches. This CDR3 region has 16 residues. CDR1 and CDR2 from the germline V gene are MNHEY and SVGEGT. The CDR3: CASWYWPGQGVNEQFF. Written as DNA, the CDR3 is TGTGCCAGCTGGTATTGGCCGGGACAGGGGGTCAATGAGCAGTTCTTC.

This clonotype was found a few times. The CDR3, as DNA: TGTGCCATCAGTGAGTCGAAGAGGTTCGGTGGCTACACCTTC. It translates to CAISESKRFGGYTF. This chain joins TRBV10-3 and TRBJ1-2, with D uncertain. Germline loops: CDR1 ENHRY, CDR2 SYGVKD. Trimming left V 0 bases short and J 7 bases short, with 12 bases between. The CDR3 sequence is 14 residues long.

J is TRBJ2-7 and V is TRBV11-2; 13 nucleotides match TRBD2. Trimming took 5 bases from V and 4 from J; bases not matched to a gene: 2. Germline V gives CDR1 SGHAT, CDR2 FQNNGV. The CDR3 is 14 amino acids. The CDR3 nucleotides read TGTGCCAGCAGCGGACTAGCGGGAGTTTACGAGCAGTACTTC. Its protein product is CASSGLAGVYEQYF.

The chain joins TRBV2 to TRBJ2-5; weak D call: TRBD1 (6 bases). Per germline, CDR1 SNHLY and CDR2 FYNNEI. The V and J ends lost 6 bases and 1 base respectively, with 9 bases between them. The CDR3 is made up of 13 amino acids. CDR3: CASRGQSQETQYF. The CDR3 DNA reads as TGTGCCAGCAGGGGACAAAGCCAAGAGACCCAGTACTTC.

This clonotype was observed a single time. The V and J genes are TRBV6-6 and TRBJ2-6, with D tentatively TRBD1 (6 bases). The CDR3 sequence is 16 residues long. Trimming removed 1 base at V and 7 bases at J, with 14 bases between. CDR1 and CDR2 (germline): MNHNY, SVGAGI (reference sequence). This CDR3 reads CASSYFTGPRANVLTF. The CDR3 nucleotides are TGTGCCAGCAGTTACTTCACAGGGCCCCGAGCCAACGTCCTGACTTTC.

V and J are TRBV6-5 and TRBJ2-7, with 9 nucleotides matching TRBD1. The CDR3 spans 15 residues. The germline V gene has CDR1 MNHEY and CDR2 SVGAGI. J was trimmed by 4 bases and V by 7 bases; bases with no gene match: 11. The CDR3 coding sequence is TGTGCCAGCAACGAACCCGGGACAGGGAAGTACGAGCAGTACTTC. This sequence encodes CASNEPGTGKYEQYF.

The rearrangement joins TRBV6-6 to TRBJ1-2, with a weak D call TRBD1 (5 bases). The CDR3 loop spans 17 amino acids. Germline V gives CDR1 MNHNY, CDR2 SVGAGI (reference sequence). Trimming pared 5 bases from V and 1 base from J, leaving 20 bases between. CDR3 in amino acids: CASSRSQGATHNYGYTF. The CDR3 DNA sequence: TGTGCCAGCAGTCGGAGTCAGGGTGCAACACATAACTATGGCTACACCTTC.

The chain is built from TRBV2 and TRBJ2-5; 14 nucleotides line up with TRBD2. J lost 4 bases, V lost 6 bases, and 7 bases had no gene match. CDR3 length: 16 amino acids. Per the germline V gene, CDR1 is SNHLY and CDR2 is FYNNEI. CDR3 region: CASSIGLAGGLETQYF. DNA for the CDR3: TGTGCCAGCAGCATCGGACTAGCGGGGGGATTAGAGACCCAGTACTTC.